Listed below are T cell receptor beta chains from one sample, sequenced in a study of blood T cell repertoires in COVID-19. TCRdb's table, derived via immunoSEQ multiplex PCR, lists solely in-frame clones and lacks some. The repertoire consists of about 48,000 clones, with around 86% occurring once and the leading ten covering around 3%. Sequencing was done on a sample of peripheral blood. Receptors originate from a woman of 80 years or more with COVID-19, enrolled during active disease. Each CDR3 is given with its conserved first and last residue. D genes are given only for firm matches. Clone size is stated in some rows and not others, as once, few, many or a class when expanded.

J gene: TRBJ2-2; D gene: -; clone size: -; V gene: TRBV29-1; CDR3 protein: CSVRQGLNTGELFF; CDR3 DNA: TGCAGCGTTCGACAGGGACTGAACACCGGGGAGCTGTTTTTT
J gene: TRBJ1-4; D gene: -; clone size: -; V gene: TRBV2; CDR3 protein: CASSDSPTNEKLFF; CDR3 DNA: TGTGCCAGCAGTGACAGTCCAACTAATGAAAAACTGTTTTTT
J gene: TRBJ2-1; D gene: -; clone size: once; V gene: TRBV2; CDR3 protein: CASSGLEPEQFF; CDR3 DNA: TGTGCCAGCAGTGGCTTAGAGCCTGAGCAGTTCTTC
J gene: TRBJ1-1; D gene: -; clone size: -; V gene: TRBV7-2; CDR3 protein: CASSLRGNTEAFF; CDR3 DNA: TGTGCCAGCAGCTTACGCGGGAACACTGAAGCTTTCTTT
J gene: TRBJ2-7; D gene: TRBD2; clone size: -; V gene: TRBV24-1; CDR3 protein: CATSDSGRTHGEQYF; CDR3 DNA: TGTGCCACCAGTGACAGCGGGAGGACTCATGGGGAGCAGTACTTC
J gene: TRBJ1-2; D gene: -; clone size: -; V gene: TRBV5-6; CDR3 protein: CASSLGLPQWGYTF; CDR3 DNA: TGTGCCAGCAGCTTAGGACTTCCACAGTGGGGCTACACCTTC
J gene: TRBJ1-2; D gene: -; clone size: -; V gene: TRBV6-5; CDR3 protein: CASSYDGRRGGYTF; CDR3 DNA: TGTGCCAGCAGTTACGACGGAAGGCGGGGGGGCTACACCTTC
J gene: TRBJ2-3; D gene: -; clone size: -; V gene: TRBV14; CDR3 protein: CASSQGEGLSRTDTQYF; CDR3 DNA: TGTGCCAGCAGCCAAGGCGAGGGACTCAGCCGCACAGATACGCAGTATTTT
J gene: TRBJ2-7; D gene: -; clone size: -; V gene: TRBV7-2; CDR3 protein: CASSLSGPTYEQYF; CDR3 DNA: TGTGCCAGCAGCTTATCAGGGCCCACCTACGAGCAGTACTTC
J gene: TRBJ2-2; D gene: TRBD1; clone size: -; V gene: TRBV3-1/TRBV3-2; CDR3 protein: CASSQQGAPTGELFF; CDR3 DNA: TGTGCCAGCAGCCAACAGGGGGCGCCTACCGGGGAGCTGTTTTTT
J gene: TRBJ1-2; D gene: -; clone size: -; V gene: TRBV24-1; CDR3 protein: CATSDRGGGNYGYTF; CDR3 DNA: TGTGCCACCAGTGACCGAGGGGGGGGTAACTATGGCTACACCTTC
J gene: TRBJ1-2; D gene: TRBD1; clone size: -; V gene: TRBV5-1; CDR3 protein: CASSLAGTGLSYGYTF; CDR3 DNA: TGCGCCAGCAGCTTGGCCGGGACAGGCCTCTCCTATGGCTACACCTTC
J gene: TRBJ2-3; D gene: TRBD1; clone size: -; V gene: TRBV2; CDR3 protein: CASRGQGGSRDTQYF; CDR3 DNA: TGTGCCAGCAGGGGACAGGGCGGGAGCCGTGATACGCAGTATTTT
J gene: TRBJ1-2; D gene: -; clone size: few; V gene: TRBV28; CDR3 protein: CASSLDGARVGYTF; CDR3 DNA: TGTGCCAGCAGTTTAGATGGGGCTAGGGTAGGCTACACCTTC
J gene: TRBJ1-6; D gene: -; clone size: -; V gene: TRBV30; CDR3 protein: CAWSARVTAYNSPLHF; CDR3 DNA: TGTGCCTGGAGTGCTCGGGTCACCGCGTATAATTCACCCCTCCACTTT
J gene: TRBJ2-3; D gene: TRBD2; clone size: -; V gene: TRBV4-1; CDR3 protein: CASSQPAGTADTQYF; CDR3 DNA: TGCGCCAGCAGCCAACCAGCGGGAACAGCAGATACGCAGTATTTT
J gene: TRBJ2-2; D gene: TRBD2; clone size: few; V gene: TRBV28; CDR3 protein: CASSLAGGPDTGELFF; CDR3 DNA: TGTGCCAGCAGTTTGGCGGGAGGGCCCGACACCGGGGAGCTGTTTTTT